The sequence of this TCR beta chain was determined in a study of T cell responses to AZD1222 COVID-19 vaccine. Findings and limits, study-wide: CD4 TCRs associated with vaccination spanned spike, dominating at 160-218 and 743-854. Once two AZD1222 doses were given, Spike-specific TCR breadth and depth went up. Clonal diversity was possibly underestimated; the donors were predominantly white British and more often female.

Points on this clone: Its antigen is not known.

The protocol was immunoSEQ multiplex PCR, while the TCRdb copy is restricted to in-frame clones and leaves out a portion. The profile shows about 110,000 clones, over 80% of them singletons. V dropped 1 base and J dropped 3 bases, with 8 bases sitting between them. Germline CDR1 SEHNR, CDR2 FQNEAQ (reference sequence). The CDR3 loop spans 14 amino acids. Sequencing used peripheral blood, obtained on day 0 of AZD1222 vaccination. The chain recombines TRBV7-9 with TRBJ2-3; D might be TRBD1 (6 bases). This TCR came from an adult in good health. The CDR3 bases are TGTGCCAGCAGCTTAGGCCAGGGGACAGATACGCAGTATTTT. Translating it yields CASSLGQGTDTQYF. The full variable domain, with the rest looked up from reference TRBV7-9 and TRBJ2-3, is DTGVSQNPRHKITKRGQNVTFRCDPISEHNRLYWYRQTLGQGPEFLTYFQNEAQLEKSRLLSDRFSAERPKGSFSTLEIQRTEQGDSAMYLCASSLGQGTDTQYFGPGTRLTVL.